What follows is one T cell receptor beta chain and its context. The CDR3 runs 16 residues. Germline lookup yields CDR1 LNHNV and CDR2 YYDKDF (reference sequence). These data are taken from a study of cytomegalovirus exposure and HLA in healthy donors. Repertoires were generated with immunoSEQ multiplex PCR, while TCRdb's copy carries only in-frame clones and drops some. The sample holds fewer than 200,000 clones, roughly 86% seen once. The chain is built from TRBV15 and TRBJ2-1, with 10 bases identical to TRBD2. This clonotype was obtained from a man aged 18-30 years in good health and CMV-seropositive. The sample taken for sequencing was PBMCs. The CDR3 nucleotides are TGTGCGCTATCCCCCAAGCGGGAGGGCCGTCAGAATGAGCAGTTCTTC. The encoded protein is CALSPKREGRQNEQFF.